These 10 T cell receptor beta chains were all obtained from the same sample, sequenced in a study of blood T cells in healthy people across ages. A second roughly 7 to 11 cycle PCR used barcoded and J-beta primers. Each CDR3 protein gets one entry after TCRdb re-called the 5' RACE reads with MiXCR. The table lists about 970,000 distinct CDR3 sequences, roughly 50% of them singletons. Sequenced: blood. The receptors here all came from a woman aged 55-69 years in good health.

This clonotype was detected a few times. The genes are TRBV6-5 and TRBJ2-3; TRBD2 matches 7 bases. Germline trimming cut 9 bases from V and 3 bases from J; bases unmatched to any gene: 12. The length of the CDR3 is 15 residues. Germline assignment: CDR1 MNHEY and CDR2 SVGAGI. For the CDR3, the DNA is TGTGCCAGTGGTAGGCCAGCGGGATCAACAGATACGCAGTATTTT. Its protein product is CASGRPAGSTDTQYF.

V is TRBV7-6 and J is TRBJ2-3; unclear D gene. The germline V gene has CDR1 SGHVS and CDR2 FNYEAQ. The ends were cut back, 3 bases at V and 0 bases at J, with 13 bases in the middle. The CDR3 is 16 amino acids. Here the CDR3 reads CASSFTGTTSTDTQYF. The CDR3 nucleotides read TGTGCCAGCAGCTTTACGGGCACTACTAGCACAGATACGCAGTATTTT.

The V gene is TRBV9, the J gene TRBJ2-5; TRBD1 might be the D (5 bases). Germline CDR1 is SGDLS and CDR2 is YYNGEE. Trimming removed 2 bases from V and 5 bases from J, with 16 bases in between. The CDR3 length is 15 residues. The CDR3 region has the DNA TGTGCCAGCAGCGTTGGGGCAGGTGGTTTGGAGACCCAGTACTTC. It yields the protein CASSVGAGGLETQYF.

This clonotype was observed once. The chain employs TRBV29-1 and TRBJ1-1; D is unresolved. This CDR3 spans 13 amino acids. The V end lost 2 bases, the J end lost 5 bases, and 12 bases lay between the germline ends. Germline CDR1 SQVTM, CDR2 ANQGSEA. CDR3: CSVEKDAWTEAFF. CDR3 coding DNA: TGCAGCGTTGAAAAGGACGCCTGGACTGAAGCTTTCTTT.

The rearrangement uses TRBV6-6 and TRBJ1-2, with 7 bases aligning to TRBD1. The V segment lost 5 bases and the J segment 2 bases; nucleotides outside the gene matches: 14. CDR1 and CDR2 from the germline V gene are MNHNY and SVGAGI (reference sequence). The CDR3 consists of 17 residues. CDR3 sequence: CASSPQIRQGWNYGYTF. CDR3 nucleotides: TGTGCCAGCAGTCCCCAAATCCGACAGGGTTGGAACTATGGCTACACCTTC.

The rearrangement links TRBV2 to TRBJ2-3; D may be TRBD2 (5 bases). CDR1 and CDR2 (germline): SNHLY, FYNNEI. The CDR3 is 11 residues long. V was cut by 6 bases and J by 6 bases, with 7 bases left in between. CDR3 DNA: TGTGCCAGCAGACCGGGGGATACGCAGTATTTT. Residues: CASRPGDTQYF.

Only one count was recorded for this clonotype. This chain joins TRBV29-1 and TRBJ1-4, with 10 bases aligning to TRBD1. Germline V lookup: CDR1 SQVTM, CDR2 ANQGSEA. The CDR3 runs to 18 residues. The J segment lost 7 bases and the V segment lost 6 bases, leaving 20 bases of the junction unmatched. The chain's CDR3 is CSVRTGGQRAARGEKLFF. CDR3 in DNA: TGCAGCGTCCGGACAGGGGGTCAAAGAGCAGCTCGGGGTGAAAAACTGTTTTTT.

The CDR3, as DNA: TGTGCCAGCAGCTTGGGCGAGGGGTCCCCCCGCACAGATACGCAGTATTTT. Its translation: CASSLGEGSPRTDTQYF. This chain links TRBV5-5 with TRBJ2-3; D assignment may be TRBD1 or TRBD2 (5 bases each). There are 17 residues in the CDR3. The ends were cut back, 0 bases at V and 1 base at J, with 15 bases in the middle. Germline loops: CDR1 SGHKS, CDR2 YYEKEE (reference sequence).

This clonotype was observed a few times. The V call is TRBV10-3, the J call TRBJ1-2; D unresolved. Germline V gene data show CDR1 as ENHRY and CDR2 as SYGVKD. The V end lost 3 bases, the J end lost 8 bases, and 28 bases lay between the germline ends. The CDR3 loop spans 18 amino acids. DNA for the CDR3: TGTGCCATCAGTGATATCAGTGGGAAGTTCGGCCGTGCGTTCGGCTACACCTTC. Amino acids: CAISDISGKFGRAFGYTF.

The chain has TRBV29-1 and TRBJ2-7, with D maybe TRBD2 (5 bases). There are 12 residues in the CDR3. V lost 6 bases, J lost 5 bases, and 14 bases lay in between. Germline CDR1 reads SQVTM; CDR2 reads ANQGSEA. The CDR3 nucleotides are TGCAGCGTCGCAGCGGCGCCTGACGAGCAGTACTTC. Translated, it gives CSVAAAPDEQYF.